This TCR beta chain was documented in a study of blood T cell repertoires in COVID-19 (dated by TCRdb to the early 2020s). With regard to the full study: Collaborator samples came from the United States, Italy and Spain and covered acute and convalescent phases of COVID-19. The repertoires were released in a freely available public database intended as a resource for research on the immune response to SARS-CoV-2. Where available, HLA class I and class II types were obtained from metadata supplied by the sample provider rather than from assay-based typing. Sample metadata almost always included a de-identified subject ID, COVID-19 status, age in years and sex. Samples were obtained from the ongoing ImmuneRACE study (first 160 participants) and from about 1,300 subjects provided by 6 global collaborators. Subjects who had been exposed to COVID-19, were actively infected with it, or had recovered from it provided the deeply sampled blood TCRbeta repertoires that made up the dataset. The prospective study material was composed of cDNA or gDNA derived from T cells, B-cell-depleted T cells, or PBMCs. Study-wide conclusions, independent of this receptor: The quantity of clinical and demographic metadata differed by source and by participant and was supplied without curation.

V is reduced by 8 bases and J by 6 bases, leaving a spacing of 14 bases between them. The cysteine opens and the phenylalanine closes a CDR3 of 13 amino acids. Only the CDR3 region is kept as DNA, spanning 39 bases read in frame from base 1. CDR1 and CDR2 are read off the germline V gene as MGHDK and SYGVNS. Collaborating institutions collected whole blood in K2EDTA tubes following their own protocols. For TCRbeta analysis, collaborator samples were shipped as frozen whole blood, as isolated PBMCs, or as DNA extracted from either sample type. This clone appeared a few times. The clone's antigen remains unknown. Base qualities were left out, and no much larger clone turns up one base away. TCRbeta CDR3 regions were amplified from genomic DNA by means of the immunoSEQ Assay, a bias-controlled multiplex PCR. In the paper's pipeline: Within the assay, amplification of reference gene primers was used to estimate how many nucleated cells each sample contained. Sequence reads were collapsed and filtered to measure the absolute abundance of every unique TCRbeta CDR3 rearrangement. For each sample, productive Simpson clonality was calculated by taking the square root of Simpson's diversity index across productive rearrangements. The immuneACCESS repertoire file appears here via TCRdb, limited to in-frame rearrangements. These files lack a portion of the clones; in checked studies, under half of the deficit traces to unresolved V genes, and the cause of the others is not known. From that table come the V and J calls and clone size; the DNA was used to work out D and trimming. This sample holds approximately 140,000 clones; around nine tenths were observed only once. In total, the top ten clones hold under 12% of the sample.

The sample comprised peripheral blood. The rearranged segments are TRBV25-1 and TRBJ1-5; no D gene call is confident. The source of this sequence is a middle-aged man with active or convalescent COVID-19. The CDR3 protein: CASGLGSGQPQHF. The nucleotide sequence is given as TGTGCCAGCGGTTTAGGGAGTGGTCAGCCCCAGCATTTT.